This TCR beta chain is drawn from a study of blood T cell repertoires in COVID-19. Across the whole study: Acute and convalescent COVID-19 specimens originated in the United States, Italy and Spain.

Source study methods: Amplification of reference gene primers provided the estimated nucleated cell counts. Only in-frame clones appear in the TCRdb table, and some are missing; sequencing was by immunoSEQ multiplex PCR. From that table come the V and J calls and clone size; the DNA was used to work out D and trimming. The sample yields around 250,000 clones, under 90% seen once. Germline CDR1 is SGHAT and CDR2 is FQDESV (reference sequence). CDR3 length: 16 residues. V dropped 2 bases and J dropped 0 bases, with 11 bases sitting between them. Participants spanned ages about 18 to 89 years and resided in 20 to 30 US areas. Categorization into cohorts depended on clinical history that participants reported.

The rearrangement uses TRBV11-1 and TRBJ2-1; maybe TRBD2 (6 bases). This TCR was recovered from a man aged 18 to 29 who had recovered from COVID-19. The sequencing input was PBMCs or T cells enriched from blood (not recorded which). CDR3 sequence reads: CASSLSGVGSYNEQFF. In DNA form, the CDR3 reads TGTGCCAGCAGCTTATCGGGGGTAGGCTCCTACAATGAGCAGTTCTTC.